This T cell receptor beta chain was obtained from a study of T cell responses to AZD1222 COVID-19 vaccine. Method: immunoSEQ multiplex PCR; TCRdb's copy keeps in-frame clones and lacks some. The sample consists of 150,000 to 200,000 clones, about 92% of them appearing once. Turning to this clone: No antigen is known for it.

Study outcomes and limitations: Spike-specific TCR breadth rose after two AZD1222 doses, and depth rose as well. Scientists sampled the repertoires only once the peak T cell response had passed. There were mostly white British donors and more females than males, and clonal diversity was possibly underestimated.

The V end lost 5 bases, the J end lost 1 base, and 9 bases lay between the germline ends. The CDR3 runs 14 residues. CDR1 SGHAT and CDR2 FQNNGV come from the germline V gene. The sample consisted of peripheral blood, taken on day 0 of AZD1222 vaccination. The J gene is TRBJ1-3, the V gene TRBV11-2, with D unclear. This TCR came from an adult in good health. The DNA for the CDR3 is TGTGCCAGCAGCGCCACCTTGTCTGGAAACACCATATATTTT. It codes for CASSATLSGNTIYF.